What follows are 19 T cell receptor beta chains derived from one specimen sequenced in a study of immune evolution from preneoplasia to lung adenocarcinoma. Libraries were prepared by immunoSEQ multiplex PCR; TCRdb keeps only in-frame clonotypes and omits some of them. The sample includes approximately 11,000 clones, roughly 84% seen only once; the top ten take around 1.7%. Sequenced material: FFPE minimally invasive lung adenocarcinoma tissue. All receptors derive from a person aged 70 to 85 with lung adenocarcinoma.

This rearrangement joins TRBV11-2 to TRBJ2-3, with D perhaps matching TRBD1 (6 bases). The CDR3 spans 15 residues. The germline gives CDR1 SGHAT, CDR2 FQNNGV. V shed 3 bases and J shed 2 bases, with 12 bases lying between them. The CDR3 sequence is CASSFRDTHTDTQYF. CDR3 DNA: TGTGCCAGCAGCTTCCGGGACACTCACACAGATACGCAGTATTTT.

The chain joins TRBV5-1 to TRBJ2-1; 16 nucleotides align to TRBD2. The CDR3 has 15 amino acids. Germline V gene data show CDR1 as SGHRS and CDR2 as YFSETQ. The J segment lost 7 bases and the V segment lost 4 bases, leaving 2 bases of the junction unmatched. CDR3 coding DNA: TGCGCCAGCAGCCCGGGACTAGCGGGAGGGAATGAGCAGTTCTTC. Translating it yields CASSPGLAGGNEQFF.

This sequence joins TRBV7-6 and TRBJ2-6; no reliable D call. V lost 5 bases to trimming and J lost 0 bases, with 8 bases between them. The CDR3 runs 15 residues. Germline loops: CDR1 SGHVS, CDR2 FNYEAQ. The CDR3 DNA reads TGTGCCAGCAGCGCACTCTTCTCTGGGGCCAACGTCCTGACTTTC. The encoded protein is CASSALFSGANVLTF.

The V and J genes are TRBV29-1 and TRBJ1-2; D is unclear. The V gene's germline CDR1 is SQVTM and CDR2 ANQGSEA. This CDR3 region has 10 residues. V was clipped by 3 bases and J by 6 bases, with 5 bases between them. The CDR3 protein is CSVEQNGYTF. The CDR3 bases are TGCAGCGTTGAGCAAAATGGCTACACCTTC.

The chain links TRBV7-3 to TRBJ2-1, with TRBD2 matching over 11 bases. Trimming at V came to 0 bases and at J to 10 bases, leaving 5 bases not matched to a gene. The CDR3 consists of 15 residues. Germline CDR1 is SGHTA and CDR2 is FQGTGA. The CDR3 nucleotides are TGTGCCAGCAGCTTAACGCTAGCGGGAGGTAGCGAGCAGTTCTTC. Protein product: CASSLTLAGGSEQFF.

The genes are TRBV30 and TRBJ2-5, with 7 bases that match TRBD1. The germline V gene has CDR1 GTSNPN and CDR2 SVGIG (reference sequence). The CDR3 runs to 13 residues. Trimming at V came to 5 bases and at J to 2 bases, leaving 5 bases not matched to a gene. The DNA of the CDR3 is TGTGCCTGGCGGTGGGGACAGCAAGAGACCCAGTACTTC. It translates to CAWRWGQQETQYF.

In DNA, the CDR3 is TGTGCCAGCAGCCTAAGTGGGACAGGGATTTCACCCCTCCACTTT. It codes for CASSLSGTGISPLHF. V gene TRBV7-2 combines with J gene TRBJ1-6; 9 bases agree with TRBD1. Germline lookup yields CDR1 SGHTA and CDR2 FQGNSA. The CDR3 is 15 residues long. The ends lost 5 bases at V and 9 bases at J; junction bases unmatched: 8.

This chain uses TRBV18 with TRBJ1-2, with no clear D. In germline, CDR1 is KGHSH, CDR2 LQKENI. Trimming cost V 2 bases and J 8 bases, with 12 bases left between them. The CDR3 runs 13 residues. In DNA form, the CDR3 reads TGTGCCAGCTCACCAGGGTTGTCGGGAGGCTACACCTTC. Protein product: CASSPGLSGGYTF.

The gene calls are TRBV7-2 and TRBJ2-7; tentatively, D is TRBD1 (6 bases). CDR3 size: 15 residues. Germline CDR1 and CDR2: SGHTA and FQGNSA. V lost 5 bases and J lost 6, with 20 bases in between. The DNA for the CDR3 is TGTGCCAGCAGCCCAGGAAGGGACATCTATGCCGAGCAGTACTTC. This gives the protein CASSPGRDIYAEQYF.

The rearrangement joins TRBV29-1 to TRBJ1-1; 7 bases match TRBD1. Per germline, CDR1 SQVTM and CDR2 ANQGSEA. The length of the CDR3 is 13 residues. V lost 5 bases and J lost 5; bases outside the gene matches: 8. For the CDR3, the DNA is TGCAGCGTTCAGGGACAGCGGGGAACTGAAGCTTTCTTT. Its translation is CSVQGQRGTEAFF.

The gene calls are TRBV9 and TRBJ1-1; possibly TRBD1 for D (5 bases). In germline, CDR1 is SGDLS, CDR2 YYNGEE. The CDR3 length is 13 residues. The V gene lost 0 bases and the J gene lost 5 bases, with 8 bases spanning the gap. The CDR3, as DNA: TGTGCCAGCAGCGTAGAACCAGGGACTGAAGCTTTCTTT. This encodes CASSVEPGTEAFF.

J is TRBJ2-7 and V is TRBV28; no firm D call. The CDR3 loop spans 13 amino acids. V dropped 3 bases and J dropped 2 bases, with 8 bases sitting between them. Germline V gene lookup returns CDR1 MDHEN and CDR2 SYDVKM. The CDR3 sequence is CASSFDTAYEQYF. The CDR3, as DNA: TGTGCCAGCAGTTTCGACACTGCCTACGAGCAGTACTTC.

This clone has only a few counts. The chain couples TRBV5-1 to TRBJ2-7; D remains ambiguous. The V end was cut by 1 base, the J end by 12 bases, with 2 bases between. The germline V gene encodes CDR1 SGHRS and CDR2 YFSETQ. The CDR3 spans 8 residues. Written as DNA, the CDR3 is TGCGCCAGCAGCTTGCTGTACTTC. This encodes CASSLLYF. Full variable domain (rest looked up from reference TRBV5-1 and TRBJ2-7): KAGVTQTPRYLIKTRGQQVTLSCSPISGHRSVSWYQQTPGQGLQFLFEYFSETQRNKGNFPGRFSGRQFSNSRSEMNVSTLELGDSALYLCASSLLYFGPGTRLTVT.

CDR3 amino acids: CAISVTSRGNTEAFF. The CDR3 DNA follows: TGTGCCATCAGCGTAACCTCCAGGGGAAACACTGAAGCTTTCTTT. The chain employs TRBV10-3 and TRBJ1-1, with a possible D match to TRBD1 (6 bases). Per the germline V gene, CDR1 is ENHRY and CDR2 is SYGVKD. Trimming removed 6 bases at V and 2 bases at J, with 16 bases between. This CDR3 region has 15 residues.

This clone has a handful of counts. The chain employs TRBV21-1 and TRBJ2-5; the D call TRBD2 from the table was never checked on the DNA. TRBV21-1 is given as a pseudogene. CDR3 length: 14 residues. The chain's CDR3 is CASSRGGTQETQYF. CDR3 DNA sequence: TGTGCCAGCAGCAGGGGAGGGACCCAAGAGACCCAGTACTTC.

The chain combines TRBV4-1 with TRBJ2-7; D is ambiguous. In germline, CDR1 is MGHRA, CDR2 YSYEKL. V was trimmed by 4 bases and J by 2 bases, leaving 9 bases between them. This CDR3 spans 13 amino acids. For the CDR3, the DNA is TGCGCCAGCAGCCCAAGCACAGCCTACGAGCAGTACTTC. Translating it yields CASSPSTAYEQYF.

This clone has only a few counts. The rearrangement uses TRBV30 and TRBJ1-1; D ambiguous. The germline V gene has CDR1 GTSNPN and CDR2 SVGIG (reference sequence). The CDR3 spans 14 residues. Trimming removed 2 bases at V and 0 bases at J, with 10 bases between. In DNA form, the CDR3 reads TGTGCCTGGAGTCCCTACGGGGTGAACACTGAAGCTTTCTTT. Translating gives CAWSPYGVNTEAFF.

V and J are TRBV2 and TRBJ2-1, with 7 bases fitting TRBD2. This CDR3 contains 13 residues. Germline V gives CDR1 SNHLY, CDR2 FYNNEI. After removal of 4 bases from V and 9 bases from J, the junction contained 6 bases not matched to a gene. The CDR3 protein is CASSGIGGSEQFF. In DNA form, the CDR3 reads TGTGCCAGCAGTGGCATCGGGGGGTCTGAGCAGTTCTTC.

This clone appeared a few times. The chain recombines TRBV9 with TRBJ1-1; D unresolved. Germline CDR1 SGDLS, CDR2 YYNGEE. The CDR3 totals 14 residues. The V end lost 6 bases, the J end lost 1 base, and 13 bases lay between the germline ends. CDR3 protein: CASTPGPPNTEAFF. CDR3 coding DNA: TGTGCCAGCACCCCAGGACCGCCGAACACTGAAGCTTTCTTT.